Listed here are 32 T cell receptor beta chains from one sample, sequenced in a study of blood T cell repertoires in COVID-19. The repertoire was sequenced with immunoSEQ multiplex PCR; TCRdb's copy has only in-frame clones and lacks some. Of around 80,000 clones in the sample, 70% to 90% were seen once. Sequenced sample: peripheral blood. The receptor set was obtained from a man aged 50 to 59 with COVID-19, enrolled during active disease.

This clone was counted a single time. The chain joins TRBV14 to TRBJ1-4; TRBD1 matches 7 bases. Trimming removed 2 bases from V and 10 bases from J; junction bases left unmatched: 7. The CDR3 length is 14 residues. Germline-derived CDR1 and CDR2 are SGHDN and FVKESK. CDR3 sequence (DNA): TGTGCCAGCAGCCAATCGAGACAGGGCGGAAAACTGTTTTTT. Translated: CASSQSRQGGKLFF.

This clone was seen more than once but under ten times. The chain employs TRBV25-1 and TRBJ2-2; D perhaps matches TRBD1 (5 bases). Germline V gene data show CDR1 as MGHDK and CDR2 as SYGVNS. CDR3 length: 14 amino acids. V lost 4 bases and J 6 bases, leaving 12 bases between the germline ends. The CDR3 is CASSVQGSSGELFF. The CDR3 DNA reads TGTGCCAGCAGTGTGCAGGGTAGTTCCGGGGAGCTGTTTTTT.

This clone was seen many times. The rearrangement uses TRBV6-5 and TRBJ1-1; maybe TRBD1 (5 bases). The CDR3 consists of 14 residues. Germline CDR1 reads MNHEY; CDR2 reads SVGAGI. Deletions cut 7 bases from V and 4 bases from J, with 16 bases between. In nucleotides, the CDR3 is TGTGCCAGCACCTACGGGGGGAGAGGCACTGAAGCTTTCTTT. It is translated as CASTYGGRGTEAFF.

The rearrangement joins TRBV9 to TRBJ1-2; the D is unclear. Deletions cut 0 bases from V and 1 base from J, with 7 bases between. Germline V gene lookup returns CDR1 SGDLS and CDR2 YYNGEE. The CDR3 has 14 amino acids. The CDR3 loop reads CASSVGGDNYGYTF. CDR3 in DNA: TGTGCCAGCAGCGTAGGAGGCGATAACTATGGCTACACCTTC. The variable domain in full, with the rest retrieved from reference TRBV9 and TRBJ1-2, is DSGVTQTPKHLITATGQRVTLRCSPRSGDLSVYWYQQSLDQGLQFLIQYYNGEERAKGNILERFSAQQFPDLHSELNLSSLELGDSALYFCASSVGGDNYGYTFGSGTRLTVV.

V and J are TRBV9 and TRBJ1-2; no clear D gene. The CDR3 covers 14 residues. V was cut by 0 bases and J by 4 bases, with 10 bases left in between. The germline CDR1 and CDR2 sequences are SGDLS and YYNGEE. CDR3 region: CASSVEWEPYGYTF. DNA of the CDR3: TGTGCCAGCAGCGTAGAGTGGGAGCCCTATGGCTACACCTTC.

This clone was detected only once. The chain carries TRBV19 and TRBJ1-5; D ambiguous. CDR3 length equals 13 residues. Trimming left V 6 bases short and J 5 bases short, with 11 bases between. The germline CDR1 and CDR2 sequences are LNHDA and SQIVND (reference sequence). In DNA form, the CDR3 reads TGTGCCAGTAGCTCCGTAATCGATCAGCCCCAGCATTTT. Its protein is CASSSVIDQPQHF.

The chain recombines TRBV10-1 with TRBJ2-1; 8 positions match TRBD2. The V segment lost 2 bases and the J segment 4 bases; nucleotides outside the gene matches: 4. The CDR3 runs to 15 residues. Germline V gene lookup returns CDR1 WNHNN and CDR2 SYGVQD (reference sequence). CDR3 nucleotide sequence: TGCGCCAGCAGTGAGAGCGGGGGCTCGTACAATGAGCAGTTCTTC. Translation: CASSESGGSYNEQFF.

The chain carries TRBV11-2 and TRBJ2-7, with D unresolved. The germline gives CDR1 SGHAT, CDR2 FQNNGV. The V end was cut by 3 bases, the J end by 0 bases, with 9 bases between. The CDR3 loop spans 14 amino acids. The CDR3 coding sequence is TGTGCCAGCAGCTTTTCGGAGAGCTCCTACGAGCAGTACTTC. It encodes CASSFSESSYEQYF.

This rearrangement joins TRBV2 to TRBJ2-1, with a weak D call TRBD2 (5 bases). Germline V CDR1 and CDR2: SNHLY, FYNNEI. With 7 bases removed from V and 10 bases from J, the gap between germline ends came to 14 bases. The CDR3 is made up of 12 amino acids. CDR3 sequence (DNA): TGTGCCAGCAATCAAGGCCGGGGAGAGCAGTTCTTC. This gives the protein CASNQGRGEQFF.

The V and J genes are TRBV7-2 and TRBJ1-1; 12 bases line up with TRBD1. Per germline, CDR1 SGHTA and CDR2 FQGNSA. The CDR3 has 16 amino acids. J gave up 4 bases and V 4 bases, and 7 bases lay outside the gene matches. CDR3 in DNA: TGTGCCAGCAGCTCTTGGGACAGGGGGCGAAGCACTGAAGCTTTCTTT. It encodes CASSSWDRGRSTEAFF.

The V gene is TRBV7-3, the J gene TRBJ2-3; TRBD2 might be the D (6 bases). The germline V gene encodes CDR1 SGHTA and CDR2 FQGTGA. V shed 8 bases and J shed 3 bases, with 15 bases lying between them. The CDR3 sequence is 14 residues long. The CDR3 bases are TGTGCCAGCCGCAAGGGGAGCGGGACAGATACGCAGTATTTT. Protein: CASRKGSGTDTQYF.

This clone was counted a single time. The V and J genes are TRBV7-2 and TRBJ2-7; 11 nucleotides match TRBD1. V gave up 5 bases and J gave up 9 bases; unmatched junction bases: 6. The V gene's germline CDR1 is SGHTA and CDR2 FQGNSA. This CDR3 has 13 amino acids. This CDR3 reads CASSLRGQGGQYF. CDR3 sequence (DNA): TGTGCCAGCAGCCTCCGGGGACAGGGGGGGCAGTACTTC.

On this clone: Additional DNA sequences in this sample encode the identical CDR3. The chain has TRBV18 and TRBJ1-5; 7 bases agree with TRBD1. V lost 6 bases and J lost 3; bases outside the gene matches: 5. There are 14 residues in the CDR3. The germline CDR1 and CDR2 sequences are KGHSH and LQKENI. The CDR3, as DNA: TGTGCCAGCTCCCAAGACAGGGTCAATCAGCCCCAGCATTTT. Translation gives CASSQDRVNQPQHF.

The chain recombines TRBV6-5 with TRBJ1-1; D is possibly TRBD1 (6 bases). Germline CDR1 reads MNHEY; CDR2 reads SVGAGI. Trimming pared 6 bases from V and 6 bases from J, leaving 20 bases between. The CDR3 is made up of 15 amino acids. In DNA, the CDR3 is TGTGCCAGCAGCCTATATACAGGGTACTACGCTGAAGCTTTCTTT. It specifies CASSLYTGYYAEAFF.

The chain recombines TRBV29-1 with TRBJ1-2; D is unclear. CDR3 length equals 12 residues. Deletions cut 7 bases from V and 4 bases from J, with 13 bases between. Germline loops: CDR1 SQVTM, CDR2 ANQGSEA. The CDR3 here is CSGRREGYGYTF. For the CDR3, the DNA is TGCAGCGGCCGGAGGGAGGGCTATGGCTACACCTTC.

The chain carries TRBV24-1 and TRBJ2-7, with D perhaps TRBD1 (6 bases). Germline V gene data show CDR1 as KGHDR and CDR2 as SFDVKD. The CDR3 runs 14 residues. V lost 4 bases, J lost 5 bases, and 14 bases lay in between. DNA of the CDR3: TGTGCCACCAGTGACAGGGGAGCGACAAACGAGCAGTACTTC. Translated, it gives CATSDRGATNEQYF.

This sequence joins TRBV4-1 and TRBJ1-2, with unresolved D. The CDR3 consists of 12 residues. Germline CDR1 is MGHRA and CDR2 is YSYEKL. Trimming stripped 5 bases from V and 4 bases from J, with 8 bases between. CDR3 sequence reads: CASSSSSYGYTF. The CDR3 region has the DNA TGCGCCAGCAGCTCCTCGAGCTATGGCTACACCTTC.

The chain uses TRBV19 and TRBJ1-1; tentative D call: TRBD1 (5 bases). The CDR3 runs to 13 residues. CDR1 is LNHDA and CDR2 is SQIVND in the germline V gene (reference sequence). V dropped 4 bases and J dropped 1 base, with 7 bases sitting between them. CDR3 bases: TGTGCCAGTAGTAGGAGGGGGAACACTGAAGCTTTCTTT. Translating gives CASSRRGNTEAFF.

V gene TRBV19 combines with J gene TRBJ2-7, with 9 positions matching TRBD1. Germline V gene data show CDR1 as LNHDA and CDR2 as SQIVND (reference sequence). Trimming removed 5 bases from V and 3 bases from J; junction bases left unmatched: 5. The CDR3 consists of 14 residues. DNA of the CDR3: TGTGCCAGTAGTGCCGGACAGGGGATCTACGAGCAGTACTTC. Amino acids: CASSAGQGIYEQYF.

In DNA, the CDR3 is TGTGCCTGGAGCTGGGGGGGCTCTGGAAACACCATATATTTT. Protein: CAWSWGGSGNTIYF. The chain recombines TRBV30 with TRBJ1-3, with a tentative D call TRBD1 (5 bases). The CDR3 totals 14 residues. The germline V gene encodes CDR1 GTSNPN and CDR2 SVGIG (reference sequence). The V end was cut by 3 bases, the J end by 0 bases, with 9 bases between.

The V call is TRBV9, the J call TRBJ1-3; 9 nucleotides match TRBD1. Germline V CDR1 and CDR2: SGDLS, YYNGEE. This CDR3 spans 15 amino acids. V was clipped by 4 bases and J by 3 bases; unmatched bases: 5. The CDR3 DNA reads TGTGCCAGCAGCCCAGGGACAGGGCTTGGAAACACCATATATTTT. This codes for CASSPGTGLGNTIYF.

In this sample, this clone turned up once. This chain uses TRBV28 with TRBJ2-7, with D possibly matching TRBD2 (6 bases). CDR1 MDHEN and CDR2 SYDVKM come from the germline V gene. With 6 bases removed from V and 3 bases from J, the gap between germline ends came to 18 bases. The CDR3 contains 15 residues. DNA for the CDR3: TGTGCCAGCAGCTTGGGCGGGGTAGATCTCTACGAGCAGTACTTC. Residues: CASSLGGVDLYEQYF.

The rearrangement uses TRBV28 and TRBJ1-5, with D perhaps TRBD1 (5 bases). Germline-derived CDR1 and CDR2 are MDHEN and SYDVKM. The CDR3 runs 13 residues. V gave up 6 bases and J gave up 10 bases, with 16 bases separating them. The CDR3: CASSRRGWKPQHF. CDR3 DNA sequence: TGTGCCAGCAGCCGGAGGGGATGGAAACCCCAGCATTTT.

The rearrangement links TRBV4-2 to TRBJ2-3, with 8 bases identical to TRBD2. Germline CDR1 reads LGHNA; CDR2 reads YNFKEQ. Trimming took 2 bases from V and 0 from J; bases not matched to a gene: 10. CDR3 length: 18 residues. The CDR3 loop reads CASSQTSGTTSSTDTQYF. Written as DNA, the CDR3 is TGTGCCAGCAGCCAAACTAGCGGAACCACCTCTAGCACAGATACGCAGTATTTT.

CDR3 nucleotides: TGTGCCAGCAGCTTACTCGCGGGGAGGGACAGGCCACGGACCCAGTACTTC. Translating gives CASSLLAGRDRPRTQYF. The rearrangement uses TRBV11-2 and TRBJ2-5; D is perhaps TRBD1 (8 bases). The CDR3 contains 17 residues. CDR1 is SGHAT, CDR2 FQNNGV, per germline. V lost 2 bases to trimming and J lost 7 bases, with 23 bases between them.

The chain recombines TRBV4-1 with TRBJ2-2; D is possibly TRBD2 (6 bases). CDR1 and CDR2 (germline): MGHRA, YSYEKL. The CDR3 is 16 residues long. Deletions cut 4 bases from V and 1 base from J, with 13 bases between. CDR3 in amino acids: CASSPLMGGNTGELFF. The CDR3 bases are TGCGCCAGCAGCCCCCTGATGGGGGGGAACACCGGGGAGCTGTTTTTT.

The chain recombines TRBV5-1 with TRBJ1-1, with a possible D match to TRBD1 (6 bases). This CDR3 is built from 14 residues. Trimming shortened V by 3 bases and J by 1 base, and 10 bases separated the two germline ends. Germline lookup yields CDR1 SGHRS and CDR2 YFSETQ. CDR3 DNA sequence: TGCGCCAGCAGCTCCAGGGGCAGGAACACTGAAGCTTTCTTT. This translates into CASSSRGRNTEAFF.

The CDR3 spells CASSLGQDNYGYTF. CDR3 nucleotide sequence: TGTGCCAGCAGCTTGGGCCAGGATAACTATGGCTACACCTTC. The chain joins TRBV5-6 to TRBJ1-2; D ambiguous. Trimming shortened V by 0 bases and J by 1 base, and 7 bases separated the two germline ends. CDR1 SGHDT and CDR2 YYEEEE come from the germline V gene. The CDR3 is 14 residues long.

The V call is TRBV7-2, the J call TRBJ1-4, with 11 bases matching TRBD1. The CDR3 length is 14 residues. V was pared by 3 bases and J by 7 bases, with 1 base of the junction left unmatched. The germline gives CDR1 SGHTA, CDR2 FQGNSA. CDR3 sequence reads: CASSLDRGLEKLFF. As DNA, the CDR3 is TGTGCCAGCAGCTTGGACAGGGGGCTTGAAAAACTGTTTTTT.

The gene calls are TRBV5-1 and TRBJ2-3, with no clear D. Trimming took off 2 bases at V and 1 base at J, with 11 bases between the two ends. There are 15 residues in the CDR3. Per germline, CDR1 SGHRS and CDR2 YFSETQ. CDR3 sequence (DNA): TGCGCCAGCAGCTTCGGGTGGCGAGGCACAGATACGCAGTATTTT. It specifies CASSFGWRGTDTQYF. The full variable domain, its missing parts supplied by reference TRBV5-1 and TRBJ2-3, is KAGVTQTPRYLIKTRGQQVTLSCSPISGHRSVSWYQQTPGQGLQFLFEYFSETQRNKGNFPGRFSGRQFSNSRSEMNVSTLELGDSALYLCASSFGWRGTDTQYFGPGTRLTVL.

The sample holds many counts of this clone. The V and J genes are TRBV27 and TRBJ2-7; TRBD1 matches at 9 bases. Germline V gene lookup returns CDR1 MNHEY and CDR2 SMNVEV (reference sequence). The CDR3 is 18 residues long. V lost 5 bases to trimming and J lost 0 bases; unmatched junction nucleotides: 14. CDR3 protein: CASSHTGGLSLHSYEQYF. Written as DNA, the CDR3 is TGTGCCAGCAGTCACACAGGGGGCCTCAGCCTCCACTCCTACGAGCAGTACTTC.

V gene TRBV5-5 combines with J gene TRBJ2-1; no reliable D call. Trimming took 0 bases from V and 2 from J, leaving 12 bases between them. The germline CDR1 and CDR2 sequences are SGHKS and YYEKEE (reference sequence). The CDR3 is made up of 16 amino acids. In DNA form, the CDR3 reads TGTGCCAGCAGCTTGGCCAGGCGCAAGACCTACAATGAGCAGTTCTTC. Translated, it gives CASSLARRKTYNEQFF.